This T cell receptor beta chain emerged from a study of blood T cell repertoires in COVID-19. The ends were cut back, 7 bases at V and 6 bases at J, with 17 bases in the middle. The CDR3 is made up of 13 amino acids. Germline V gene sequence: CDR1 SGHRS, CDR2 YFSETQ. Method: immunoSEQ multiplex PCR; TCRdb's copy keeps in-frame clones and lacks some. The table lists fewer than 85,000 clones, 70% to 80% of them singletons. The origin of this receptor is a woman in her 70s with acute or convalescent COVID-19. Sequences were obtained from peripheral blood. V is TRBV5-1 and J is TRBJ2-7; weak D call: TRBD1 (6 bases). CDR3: CASGLDSYSEQYF. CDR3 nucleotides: TGCGCCAGCGGGCTGGACAGTTATAGCGAGCAGTACTTC.